This T cell receptor (beta chain) was identified during a study of blood T cell repertoires in COVID-19. The J segment lost 6 bases and the V segment lost 5 bases, leaving 12 bases of the junction unmatched. Per germline, CDR1 SEHNR and CDR2 FQNEAQ (reference sequence). The CDR3 has 17 residues. Here immunoSEQ multiplex PCR was the method, and the copy in TCRdb shows in-frame clones only, minus some. The data contain 68,000 or so clones, around 90% of them singletons. Sequenced material: peripheral blood. This clonotype was obtained from a man aged 50 to 60 with COVID-19, enrolled during active disease. The rearrangement joins TRBV7-9 to TRBJ2-1; 11 bases line up with TRBD2. CDR3 bases: TGTGCCAGCAGCCTGGGACCTAGCGGGAGGCCGGGCAATGAGCAGTTCTTC. Protein product: CASSLGPSGRPGNEQFF.